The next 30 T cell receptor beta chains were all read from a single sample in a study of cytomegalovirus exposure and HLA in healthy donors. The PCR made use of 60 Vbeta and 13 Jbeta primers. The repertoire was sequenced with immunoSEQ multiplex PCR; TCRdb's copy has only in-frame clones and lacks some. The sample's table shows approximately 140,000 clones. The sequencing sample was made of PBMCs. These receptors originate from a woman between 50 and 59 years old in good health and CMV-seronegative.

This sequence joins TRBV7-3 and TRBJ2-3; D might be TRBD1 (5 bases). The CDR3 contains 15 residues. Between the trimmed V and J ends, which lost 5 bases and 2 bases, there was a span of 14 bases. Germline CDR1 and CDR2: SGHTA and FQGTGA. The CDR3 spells CASSQGAGSTDTQYF. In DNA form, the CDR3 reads TGTGCCAGCAGCCAAGGGGCAGGGTCCACAGATACGCAGTATTTT.

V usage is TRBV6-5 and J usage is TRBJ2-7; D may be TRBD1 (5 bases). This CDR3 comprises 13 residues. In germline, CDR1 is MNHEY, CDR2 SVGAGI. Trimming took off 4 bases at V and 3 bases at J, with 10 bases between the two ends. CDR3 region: CASSSGQFYEQYF. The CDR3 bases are TGTGCCAGCAGTTCAGGACAATTCTACGAGCAGTACTTC.

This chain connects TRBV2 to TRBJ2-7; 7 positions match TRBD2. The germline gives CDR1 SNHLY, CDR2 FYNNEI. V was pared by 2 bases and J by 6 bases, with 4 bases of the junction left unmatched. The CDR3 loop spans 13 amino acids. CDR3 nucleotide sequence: TGTGCCAGCAGTGAACTTTCGGGGGGCGAGCAGTACTTC. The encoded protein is CASSELSGGEQYF.

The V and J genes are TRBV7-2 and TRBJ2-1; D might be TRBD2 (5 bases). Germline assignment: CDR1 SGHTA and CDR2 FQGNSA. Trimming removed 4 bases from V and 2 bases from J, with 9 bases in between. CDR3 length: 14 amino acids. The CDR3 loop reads CASSSGLAYNEQFF. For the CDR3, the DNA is TGTGCCAGCAGCTCCGGACTCGCCTACAATGAGCAGTTCTTC.

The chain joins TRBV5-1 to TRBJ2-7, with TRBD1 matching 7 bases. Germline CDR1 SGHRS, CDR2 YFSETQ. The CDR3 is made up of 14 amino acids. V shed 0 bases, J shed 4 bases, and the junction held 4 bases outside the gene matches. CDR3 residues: CASSLGQGLYEQYF. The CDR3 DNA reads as TGCGCCAGCAGCTTGGGACAGGGCTTGTACGAGCAGTACTTC. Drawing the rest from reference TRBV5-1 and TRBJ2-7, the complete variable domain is KAGVTQTPRYLIKTRGQQVTLSCSPISGHRSVSWYQQTPGQGLQFLFEYFSETQRNKGNFPGRFSGRQFSNSRSEMNVSTLELGDSALYLCASSLGQGLYEQYFGPGTRLTVT.

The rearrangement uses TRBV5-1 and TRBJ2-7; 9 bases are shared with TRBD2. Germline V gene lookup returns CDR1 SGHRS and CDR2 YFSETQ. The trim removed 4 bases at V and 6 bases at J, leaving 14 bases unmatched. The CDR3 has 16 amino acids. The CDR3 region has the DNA TGCGCCAGCAGCCTAATTGGGGCGGGAGGGCCCCGCGAGCAGTACTTC. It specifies CASSLIGAGGPREQYF.

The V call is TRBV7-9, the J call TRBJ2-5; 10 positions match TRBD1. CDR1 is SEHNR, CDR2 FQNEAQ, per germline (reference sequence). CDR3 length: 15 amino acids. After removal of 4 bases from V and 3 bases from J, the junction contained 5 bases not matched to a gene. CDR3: CASSSTGTGEETQYF. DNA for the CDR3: TGTGCCAGCAGCTCGACCGGGACAGGGGAAGAGACCCAGTACTTC.

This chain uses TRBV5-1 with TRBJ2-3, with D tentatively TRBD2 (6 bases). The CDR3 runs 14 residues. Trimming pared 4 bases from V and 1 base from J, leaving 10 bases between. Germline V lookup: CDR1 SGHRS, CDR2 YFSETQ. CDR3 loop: CASSPGLRTDTQYF. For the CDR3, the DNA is TGCGCCAGCAGCCCAGGACTACGCACAGATACGCAGTATTTT.

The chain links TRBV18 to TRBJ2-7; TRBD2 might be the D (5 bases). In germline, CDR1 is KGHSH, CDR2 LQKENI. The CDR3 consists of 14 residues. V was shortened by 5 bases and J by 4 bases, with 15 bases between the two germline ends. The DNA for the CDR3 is TGTGCCAGCTCAACGGGATCCGTACAGTACGAGCAGTACTTC. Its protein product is CASSTGSVQYEQYF. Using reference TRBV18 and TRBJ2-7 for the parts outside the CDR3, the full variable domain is NAGVMQNPRHLVRRRGQEARLRCSPMKGHSHVYWYRQLPEEGLKFMVYLQKENIIDESGMPKERFSAEFPKEGPSILRIQQVVRGDSAAYFCASSTGSVQYEQYFGPGTRLTVT.

The CDR3 bases are TGTGCCAGCAGCAGGGCTGCGGTAATGAACACTGAAGCTTTCTTT. It codes for CASSRAAVMNTEAFF. The chain employs TRBV2 and TRBJ1-1; the D gene is possibly TRBD1 (5 bases). CDR3 length: 15 amino acids. Germline assignment: CDR1 SNHLY and CDR2 FYNNEI. V shed 6 bases and J shed 0 bases, with 14 bases lying between them.

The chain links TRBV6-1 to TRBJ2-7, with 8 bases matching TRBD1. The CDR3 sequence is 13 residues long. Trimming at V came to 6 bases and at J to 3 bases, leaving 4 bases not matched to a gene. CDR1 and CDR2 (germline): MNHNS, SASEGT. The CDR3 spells CASRGQGGYEQYF. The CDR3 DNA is TGTGCCAGCAGAGGACAGGGAGGCTACGAGCAGTACTTC.

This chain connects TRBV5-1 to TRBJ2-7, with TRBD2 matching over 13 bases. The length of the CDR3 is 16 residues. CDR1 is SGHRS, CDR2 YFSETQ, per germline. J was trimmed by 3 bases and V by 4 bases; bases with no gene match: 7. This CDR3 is CASSAQGLAGNYEQYF. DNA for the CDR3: TGCGCCAGCAGCGCACAGGGACTAGCGGGAAACTACGAGCAGTACTTC.

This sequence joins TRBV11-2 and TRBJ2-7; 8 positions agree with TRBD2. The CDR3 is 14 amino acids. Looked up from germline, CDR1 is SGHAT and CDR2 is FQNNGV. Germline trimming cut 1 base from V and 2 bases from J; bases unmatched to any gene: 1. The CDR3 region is CASSLVGRAYEQYF. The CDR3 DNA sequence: TGTGCCAGCAGCTTAGTCGGGAGGGCCTACGAGCAGTACTTC.

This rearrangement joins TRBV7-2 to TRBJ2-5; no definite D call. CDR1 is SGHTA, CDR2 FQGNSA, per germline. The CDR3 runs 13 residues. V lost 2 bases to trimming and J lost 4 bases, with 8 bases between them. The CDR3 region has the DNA TGTGCCAGCAGCTTAAACGCCGGAGAGACCCAGTACTTC. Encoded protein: CASSLNAGETQYF.

The CDR3 sequence: CARGGLAGGRITDTQYF. CDR3 nucleotides: TGTGCCAGGGGGGGACTAGCGGGAGGCCGGATCACAGATACGCAGTATTTT. The chain employs TRBV19 and TRBJ2-3; 15 nucleotides align to TRBD2. Trimming cost V 9 bases and J 2 bases; bases outside gene matches: 9. The CDR3 is made up of 17 amino acids. In germline, CDR1 is LNHDA, CDR2 SQIVND (reference sequence). The whole variable domain, filled in from reference TRBV19 and TRBJ2-3, reads DGGITQSPKYLFRKEGQNVTLSCEQNLNHDAMYWYRQDPGQGLRLIYYSQIVNDFQKGDIAEGYSVSREKKESFPLTVTSAQKNPTAFYLCARGGLAGGRITDTQYFGPGTRLTVL.

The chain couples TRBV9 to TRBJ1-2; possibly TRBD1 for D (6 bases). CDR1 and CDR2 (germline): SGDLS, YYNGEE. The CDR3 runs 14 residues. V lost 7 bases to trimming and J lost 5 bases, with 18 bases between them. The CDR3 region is CASRGGGGGYGYTF. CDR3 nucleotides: TGTGCCAGCCGAGGGGGGGGCGGCGGGTATGGCTACACCTTC.

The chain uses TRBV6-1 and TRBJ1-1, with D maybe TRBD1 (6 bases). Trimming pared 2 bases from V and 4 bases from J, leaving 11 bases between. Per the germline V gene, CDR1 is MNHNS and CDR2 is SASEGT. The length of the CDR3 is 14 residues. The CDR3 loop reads CASSERGAGTEAFF. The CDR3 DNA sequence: TGTGCCAGCAGTGAACGGGGGGCAGGCACTGAAGCTTTCTTT.

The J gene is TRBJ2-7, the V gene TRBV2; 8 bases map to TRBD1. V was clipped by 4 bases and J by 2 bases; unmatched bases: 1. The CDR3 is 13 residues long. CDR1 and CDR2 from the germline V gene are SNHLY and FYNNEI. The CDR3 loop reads CASSGDRPYEQYF. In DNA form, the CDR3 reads TGTGCCAGCAGTGGGGACAGGCCCTACGAGCAGTACTTC.

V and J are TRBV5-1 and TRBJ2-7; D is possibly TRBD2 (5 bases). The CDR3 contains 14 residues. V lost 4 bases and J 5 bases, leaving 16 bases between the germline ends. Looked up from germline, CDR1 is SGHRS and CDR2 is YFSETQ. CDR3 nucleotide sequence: TGCGCCAGCAGCCTAAACCGGGGTCGGGACGAGCAGTACTTC. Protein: CASSLNRGRDEQYF.

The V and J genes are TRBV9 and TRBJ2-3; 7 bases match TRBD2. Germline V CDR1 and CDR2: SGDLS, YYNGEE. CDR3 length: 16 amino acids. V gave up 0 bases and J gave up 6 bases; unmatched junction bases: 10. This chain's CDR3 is CASSVEPAGVIDTQYF. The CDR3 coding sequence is TGTGCCAGCAGCGTAGAGCCGGCGGGGGTAATCGATACGCAGTATTTT.

CDR3 amino acids: CASSQDWIAGYNEQFF. The CDR3 DNA reads TGCGCCAGCAGCCAAGATTGGATAGCGGGGTACAATGAGCAGTTCTTC. V is TRBV4-3 and J is TRBJ2-1; 8 bases map to TRBD2. V was clipped by 0 bases and J by 4 bases; unmatched bases: 5. Germline loops: CDR1 LGHNA, CDR2 YSLEER. This CDR3 spans 16 amino acids.

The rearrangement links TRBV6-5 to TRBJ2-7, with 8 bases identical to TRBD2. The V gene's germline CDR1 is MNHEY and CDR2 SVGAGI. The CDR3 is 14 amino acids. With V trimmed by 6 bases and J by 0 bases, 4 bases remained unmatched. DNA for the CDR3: TGTGCCAGCAGCCCTAGCGGGTCCTCCTACGAGCAGTACTTC. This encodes CASSPSGSSYEQYF.

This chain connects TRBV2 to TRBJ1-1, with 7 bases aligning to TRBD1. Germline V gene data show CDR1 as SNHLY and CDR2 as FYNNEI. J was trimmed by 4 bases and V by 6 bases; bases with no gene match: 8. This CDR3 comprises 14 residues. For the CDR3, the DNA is TGTGCCAGCAGAAAACAGGGGTCGAGCACTGAAGCTTTCTTT. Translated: CASRKQGSSTEAFF.

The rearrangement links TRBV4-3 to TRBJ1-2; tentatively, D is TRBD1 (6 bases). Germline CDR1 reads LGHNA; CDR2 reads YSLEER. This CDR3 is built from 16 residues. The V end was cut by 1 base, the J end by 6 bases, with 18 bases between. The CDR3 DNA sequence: TGCGCCAGCAGCCAAGTCACTTCCGGGGGGCTTAATGGCTACACCTTC. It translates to CASSQVTSGGLNGYTF.

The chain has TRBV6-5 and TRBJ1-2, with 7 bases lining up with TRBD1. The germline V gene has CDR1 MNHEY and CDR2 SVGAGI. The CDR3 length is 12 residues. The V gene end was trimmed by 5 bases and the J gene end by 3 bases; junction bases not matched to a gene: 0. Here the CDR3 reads CASSQGDYGYTF. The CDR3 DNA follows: TGTGCCAGCAGTCAGGGGGACTATGGCTACACCTTC.

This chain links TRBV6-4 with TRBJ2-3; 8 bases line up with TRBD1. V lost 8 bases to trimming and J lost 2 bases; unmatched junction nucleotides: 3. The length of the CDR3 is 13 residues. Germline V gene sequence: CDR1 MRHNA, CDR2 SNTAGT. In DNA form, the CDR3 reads TGTGCCAGCTCACAGGGGGACACAGATACGCAGTATTTT. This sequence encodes CASSQGDTDTQYF.

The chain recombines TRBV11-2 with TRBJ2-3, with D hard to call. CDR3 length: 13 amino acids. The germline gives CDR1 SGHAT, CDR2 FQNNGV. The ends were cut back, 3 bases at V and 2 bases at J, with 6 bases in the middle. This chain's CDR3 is CASSFTNTDTQYF. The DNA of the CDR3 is TGTGCCAGCAGCTTTACTAACACAGATACGCAGTATTTT.

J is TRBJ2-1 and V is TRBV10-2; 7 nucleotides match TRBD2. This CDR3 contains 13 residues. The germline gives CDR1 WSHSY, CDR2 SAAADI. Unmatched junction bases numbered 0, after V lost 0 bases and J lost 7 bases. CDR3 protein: CASSESGGNEQFF. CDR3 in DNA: TGCGCCAGCAGTGAGTCGGGAGGGAATGAGCAGTTCTTC.

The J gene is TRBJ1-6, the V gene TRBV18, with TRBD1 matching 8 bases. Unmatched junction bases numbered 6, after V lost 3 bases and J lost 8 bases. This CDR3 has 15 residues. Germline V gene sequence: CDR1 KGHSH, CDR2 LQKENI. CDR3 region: CASSPGQGGDSPLHF. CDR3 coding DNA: TGTGCCAGCTCACCCGGACAGGGCGGTGATTCACCCCTCCACTTT.

The CDR3 loop reads CASSYSGQGAYEQYF. CDR3 sequence (DNA): TGTGCCAGCAGTTACTCGGGACAGGGGGCTTACGAGCAGTACTTC. V gene TRBV6-5 combines with J gene TRBJ2-7; 12 bases line up with TRBD1. Germline CDR1 and CDR2: MNHEY and SVGAGI. V trimming: 0 bases; J trimming: 4 bases; junction bases outside the gene matches: 1. The CDR3 is 15 residues long.